What follows are 30 T cell receptor beta chains derived from one specimen sequenced in a study of blood T cells in healthy people across ages (dated by TCRdb to about 2015). Preparation of the library involved 5' RACE. Sequencing took place on an Illumina HiSeq 2500. The second PCR ran for about 6 to 11 cycles and used a J-beta primer mix along with a sample-barcoded 5' primer. The public sequencing data were trimmed at Q25 with fastp and processed into clonotypes with MiXCR by TCRdb, which kept only in-frame beta chains. One record per CDR3 amino acid sequence lists the most common genes and DNA. The sample yields more than 900,000 distinct CDR3 sequences; under 30% were counted once. Approximately 0.71% of the sample rests with the top ten. The same data also went into a second study, on T cells of mothers and their children.

Sequences were obtained from blood. These receptors originate from a girl aged 2 to 10 in good health.

The rearrangement uses TRBV5-1 and TRBJ1-4; possibly TRBD1 for D (6 bases). CDR3 size: 15 residues. V lost 0 bases, J lost 3 bases, and 9 bases lay in between. Germline CDR1 is SGHRS and CDR2 is YFSETQ. Written as DNA, the CDR3 is TGCGCCAGCAGCTTGGCCAGGGGATCTAATGAAAAACTGTTTTTT. Translated: CASSLARGSNEKLFF.

The chain couples TRBV11-2 to TRBJ2-7; 12 bases fit TRBD1. V lost 1 base to trimming and J lost 11 bases; unmatched junction nucleotides: 6. Per germline, CDR1 SGHAT and CDR2 FQNNGV. This CDR3 is built from 14 residues. This CDR3 is CASSLAGTGGREYF. In DNA, the CDR3 is TGTGCCAGCAGCTTAGCCGGGACAGGGGGCAGGGAGTACTTC.

This clonotype was detected a few times. The chain employs TRBV13 and TRBJ2-5; no clear D gene. The V gene's germline CDR1 is PRHDT and CDR2 FYEKMQ (reference sequence). This CDR3 has 12 residues. V lost 4 bases to trimming and J lost 5 bases, with 8 bases between them. The CDR3 nucleotides are TGTGCCAGCAGCTCCCTCCTGGAGACCCAGTACTTC. Its translation is CASSSLLETQYF.

This clonotype was seen only a few times. The CDR3 DNA sequence: TGTGCCAGCCGGGACAGGGGTTATACGCAGTATTTT. Protein: CASRDRGYTQYF. This sequence joins TRBV6-1 and TRBJ2-3, with 10 bases aligning to TRBD1. The CDR3 length is 12 residues. Trimming cost V 8 bases and J 7 bases; bases outside gene matches: 3. The germline gives CDR1 MNHNS, CDR2 SASEGT.

V is TRBV7-3 and J is TRBJ2-1, with D perhaps assigned TRBD1 or TRBD2 (5 bases each). V lost 5 bases and J 7 bases, leaving 12 bases between the germline ends. Germline V gene sequence: CDR1 SGHTA, CDR2 FQGTGA. This CDR3 contains 13 residues. DNA of the CDR3: TGTGCCAGCAGCCCTCAGTGGGGGAATGAGCAGTTCTTC. Protein sequence: CASSPQWGNEQFF. The entire variable domain, with the rest obtained from reference TRBV7-3 and TRBJ2-1, is as follows: GAGVSQTPSNKVTEKGKYVELRCDPISGHTALYWYRQSLGQGPEFLIYFQGTGAADDSGLPNDRFFAVRPEGSVSTLKIQRTERGDSAVYLCASSPQWGNEQFFGPGTRLTVL.

This clonotype was seen a few times. The V and J genes are TRBV7-9 and TRBJ2-3; D gene ambiguous. Germline CDR1 is SEHNR and CDR2 is FQNEAQ (reference sequence). The CDR3 spans 14 residues. Trimming cost V 2 bases and J 2 bases, with 8 bases left between them. For the CDR3, the DNA is TGTGCCAGCAGCTTATCCAACGACACAGATACGCAGTATTTT. Its protein product is CASSLSNDTDTQYF.

This clonotype was recorded a few times. The chain uses TRBV5-6 and TRBJ2-5, with D uncertain. This CDR3 has 16 amino acids. In germline, CDR1 is SGHDT, CDR2 YYEEEE. Trimming took 4 bases from V and 0 from J, leaving 16 bases between them. CDR3 sequence: CASSEESALYQETQYF. The CDR3 nucleotides read TGTGCCAGCAGCGAAGAAAGCGCTCTGTACCAAGAGACCCAGTACTTC.

This clonotype was observed once. The chain's CDR3 is CASSERTGGYGYTF. The CDR3 DNA follows: TGTGCCAGCAGTGAAAGGACAGGGGGCTATGGCTACACCTTC. The chain combines TRBV2 with TRBJ1-2, with 10 bases aligning to TRBD1. This CDR3 has 14 amino acids. The J segment lost 4 bases and the V segment lost 2 bases, leaving 1 base of the junction unmatched. Germline CDR1 and CDR2: SNHLY and FYNNEI.

The chain is built from TRBV6-5 and TRBJ2-1, with 7 bases aligning to TRBD2. The CDR3 covers 15 residues. Germline assignment: CDR1 MNHEY and CDR2 SVGAGI. The ends lost 2 bases at V and 6 bases at J; junction bases unmatched: 7. CDR3 sequence (DNA): TGTGCCAGCAGTTACGGGCGAGCGGGGCTCAATGAGCAGTTCTTC. It is translated as CASSYGRAGLNEQFF.

The V call is TRBV24-1, the J call TRBJ2-5; tentative D call: TRBD1 (5 bases). CDR3 length: 11 residues. Trimming removed 5 bases at V and 6 bases at J, with 6 bases between. Germline V gene data show CDR1 as KGHDR and CDR2 as SFDVKD. As DNA, the CDR3 is TGTGCCACCAGTGCAGGGAAGACCCAGTACTTC. Amino acid sequence: CATSAGKTQYF.

This rearrangement joins TRBV6-5 to TRBJ1-1; D remains unclear. CDR1 is MNHEY and CDR2 is SVGAGI in the germline V gene. The CDR3 covers 14 residues. Trimming shortened V by 4 bases and J by 4 bases, and 13 bases separated the two germline ends. Here the CDR3 reads CASSLFGQSTEAFF. In DNA form, the CDR3 reads TGTGCCAGCAGTTTGTTCGGGCAGAGCACTGAAGCTTTCTTT.

There are a few counts of this clonotype. The chain is built from TRBV10-3 and TRBJ2-7; 8 nucleotides align to TRBD1. V lost 8 bases and J lost 0; bases outside the gene matches: 0. The germline CDR1 and CDR2 sequences are ENHRY and SYGVKD. The CDR3 consists of 12 residues. The CDR3 here is CAIGQGSYEQYF. In DNA form, the CDR3 reads TGTGCCATCGGACAGGGCTCCTACGAGCAGTACTTC.

The chain employs TRBV7-9 and TRBJ2-5; a weak D match, TRBD2 (5 bases). CDR3 size: 14 residues. Trimming shortened V by 4 bases and J by 2 bases, and 11 bases separated the two germline ends. Germline assignment: CDR1 SEHNR and CDR2 FQNEAQ (reference sequence). CDR3 nucleotide sequence: TGTGCCAGCAGCTGGTCGGGGAGTCAAGAGACCCAGTACTTC. Amino acid sequence: CASSWSGSQETQYF.

The V gene is TRBV3-1, the J gene TRBJ1-2, with D uncertain. Germline loops: CDR1 LGHDT, CDR2 YNNKEL (reference sequence). Trimming took off 4 bases at V and 2 bases at J, with 8 bases between the two ends. The CDR3 has 13 amino acids. As DNA, the CDR3 is TGTGCCAGCAGCCCTGCAATGAACTATGGCTACACCTTC. As protein: CASSPAMNYGYTF.

The sample holds a few counts of this clonotype. The chain has TRBV29-1 and TRBJ1-2, with 12 positions matching TRBD1. Germline assignment: CDR1 SQVTM and CDR2 ANQGSEA. V lost 6 bases, J lost 4 bases, and 18 bases stayed unmatched. This CDR3 spans 18 amino acids. The CDR3 spells CSVQDPGTGGVPSYGYTF. DNA for the CDR3: TGCAGCGTCCAAGATCCCGGGACAGGGGGCGTCCCCTCCTATGGCTACACCTTC.

This clonotype was counted a few times. An end of the junction does not agree with germline; a read error may underlie this. The chain couples TRBV27 to TRBJ2-6; perhaps TRBD2 as D (6 bases). Germline lookup yields CDR1 MNHEY and CDR2 SMNVEV (reference sequence). CDR3 length: 14 residues. CDR3 nucleotide sequence: TGTGCCAGCAAGTACTTTCCGGGGGTCAACGTCCTGACCTTC. This translates into CASKYFPGVNVLTF.

J is TRBJ2-3 and V is TRBV2; 11 nucleotides match TRBD2. The CDR3 spans 16 residues. Per the germline V gene, CDR1 is SNHLY and CDR2 is FYNNEI. V shed 5 bases, J shed 3 bases, and the junction held 7 bases outside the gene matches. The CDR3 coding sequence is TGTGCCAGCAGTCCTAGCGGGAGGCCCACTACAGATACGCAGTATTTT. Amino acids: CASSPSGRPTTDTQYF.

There are a few counts of this clonotype. The chain recombines TRBV7-2 with TRBJ2-4; 8 nucleotides line up with TRBD2. J was trimmed by 0 bases and V by 5 bases; bases with no gene match: 6. The CDR3 is 16 amino acids. The germline gives CDR1 SGHTA, CDR2 FQGNSA. CDR3 DNA sequence: TGTGCCAGCAGCCCCCGGGAGGGGAAAGCCAAAAACATTCAGTACTTC. This translates into CASSPREGKAKNIQYF.

In its sample, this clonotype was seen a few times. V gene TRBV5-1 combines with J gene TRBJ1-2; no reliable D call. The germline gives CDR1 SGHRS, CDR2 YFSETQ. The V and J ends lost 4 bases and 9 bases respectively, with 13 bases between them. This CDR3 contains 12 residues. CDR3 in DNA: TGCGCCAGCAGCGAGAGCAGCTCCCGCTACACCTTC. It specifies CASSESSSRYTF.

This clonotype was seen only a few times. V gene TRBV7-2 combines with J gene TRBJ2-3, with no clear D. Germline V gene sequence: CDR1 SGHTA, CDR2 FQGNSA. This CDR3 region has 13 residues. Trimming removed 4 bases at V and 11 bases at J, with 16 bases between. CDR3 region: CASSSHLPLGQYF. CDR3 nucleotides: TGTGCCAGCAGCTCCCATCTCCCGCTGGGGCAGTATTTT.

This clonotype was seen more than once but under ten times. The chain combines TRBV25-1 with TRBJ2-5, with 7 bases that match TRBD1. CDR1 and CDR2 (germline): MGHDK, SYGVNS. This CDR3 has 14 residues. The V and J ends lost 6 bases and 2 bases, in that order; junction bases with no gene match: 6. The CDR3, as DNA: TGTGCCAGCAGAGCGACAGGGTGGCAAGAGACCCAGTACTTC. Translated, it gives CASRATGWQETQYF.

This clonotype was detected a few times. The gene calls are TRBV27 and TRBJ2-5; D gene ambiguous. V was pared by 2 bases and J by 2 bases, with 15 bases between. Looked up from germline, CDR1 is MNHEY and CDR2 is SMNVEV (reference sequence). The CDR3 loop spans 16 amino acids. The CDR3 sequence is CASSLLGSALQETQYF. The CDR3 coding sequence is TGTGCCAGCAGTTTACTGGGTTCAGCACTACAAGAGACCCAGTACTTC.

This clonotype was observed a handful of times. The genes are TRBV29-1 and TRBJ2-2; no firm D call. The germline V gene encodes CDR1 SQVTM and CDR2 ANQGSEA. The V gene lost 1 base and the J gene lost 4 bases, with 7 bases spanning the gap. CDR3 length: 13 amino acids. The DNA for the CDR3 is TGCAGCGTTGAAGGGCAGTCCACCGGGGAGCTGTTTTTT. Protein sequence: CSVEGQSTGELFF.

This clonotype has just a few counts. This CDR3 reads CASSVGGGGRGNEQFF. The CDR3 DNA reads as TGTGCCAGCAGCGTAGGAGGGGGGGGCCGAGGCAATGAGCAGTTCTTC. This chain joins TRBV9 and TRBJ2-1, with a tentative D call TRBD2 (7 bases). Germline CDR1 and CDR2: SGDLS and YYNGEE. The V gene lost 0 bases and the J gene lost 6 bases, with 16 bases spanning the gap. The length of the CDR3 is 16 residues.

The V and J genes are TRBV6-2 or TRBV6-3 and TRBJ2-5, with D possibly TRBD1 on 5 matching bases. V lost 3 bases to trimming and J lost 4 bases, with 21 bases between them. CDR3 size: 17 residues. Germline V gives CDR1 MNHEY, CDR2 SVGEGT. As DNA, the CDR3 is TGTGCCAGCAGTTATAATCCCGGCAGGGATAGTCGAGAGACCCAGTACTTC. It encodes CASSYNPGRDSRETQYF.

Details on this clonotype: At one end, the junction sequence differs from germline, possibly due to a read error. V and J are TRBV7-2 and TRBJ2-1; TRBD2 is a possible D gene (5 bases). The CDR3 is 13 amino acids. Germline CDR1 reads SGHTA; CDR2 reads FQGNSA. This chain's CDR3 is CASSSDLYNEQFF. In nucleotides, the CDR3 is TGTGCCAGCAGCTCGGACTTATACAATGAACAGTTCTTC.

The chain has TRBV12-3 or TRBV12-4 and TRBJ2-7, with D perhaps matching TRBD2 (7 bases). The CDR3 length is 13 residues. V was trimmed by 4 bases and J by 6 bases, leaving 13 bases between them. DNA of the CDR3: TGTGCCAGCAGTTGGCAGGGAGGGGGCGAGCAGTACTTC. It specifies CASSWQGGGEQYF.

The sample holds a few counts of this clonotype. The rearrangement joins TRBV20-1 to TRBJ2-5, with D possibly TRBD1 on 6 matching bases. Germline V gene lookup returns CDR1 DFQATT and CDR2 SNEGSKA (reference sequence). This CDR3 is built from 14 residues. V was pared by 5 bases and J by 7 bases, with 20 bases between. In nucleotides, the CDR3 is TGCAGTGCTCGTCCGGGACAAGAACTTGGGACCCAGTACTTC. Residues: CSARPGQELGTQYF.

The gene calls are TRBV3-1 and TRBJ2-2; D unresolved. The germline V gene has CDR1 LGHDT and CDR2 YNNKEL (reference sequence). Trimming took off 3 bases at V and 6 bases at J, with 8 bases between the two ends. The CDR3 sequence is 13 residues long. This CDR3 is CASSQGSAGELFF. CDR3 coding DNA: TGTGCCAGCAGCCAGGGCTCGGCCGGGGAGCTGTTTTTT.

J is TRBJ2-1 and V is TRBV6-6; 7 positions agree with TRBD2. The germline CDR1 and CDR2 sequences are MNHNY and SVGAGI (reference sequence). The CDR3 runs to 15 residues. Germline trimming cut 7 bases from V and 4 bases from J; bases unmatched to any gene: 10. The chain's CDR3 is CASTRTSAFYNEQFF. CDR3 DNA sequence: TGTGCCAGCACCAGAACTAGCGCCTTTTACAATGAGCAGTTCTTC.